The 13 T cell receptor beta chains reported below all come from one sample, sequenced in a study of identical twins. TCRdb passed the 5' RACE reads through MiXCR, listing each CDR3 protein once. The sample shows more than 400,000 distinct CDR3 sequences, roughly 15% of them seen only once. The same data also went into a second study, on yellow fever vaccine responses in identical twins.

The sequenced material came from CD4+ T cells sorted from blood. Source of these receptors: a woman under 30 in good health.

The chain couples TRBV3-1 to TRBJ1-6; TRBD1 might be the D (5 bases). This CDR3 is built from 14 residues. Looked up from germline, CDR1 is LGHDT and CDR2 is YNNKEL (reference sequence). V gave up 0 bases and J gave up 6 bases, with 6 bases separating them. The DNA for the CDR3 is TGTGCCAGCAGCCAAGAACAGGCTAATTCACCCCTCCACTTT. Protein sequence: CASSQEQANSPLHF.

This clonotype occurred a few times. The chain uses TRBV6-1 and TRBJ1-1; the match to TRBD1 covers 9 bases. Germline loops: CDR1 MNHNS, CDR2 SASEGT. This CDR3 is built from 16 residues. V dropped 5 bases and J dropped 0; count of bases not matched to a gene: 7. The CDR3 sequence is CASSRGQGQMNTEAFF. CDR3 bases: TGTGCCAGCAGTCGTGGACAGGGGCAAATGAACACTGAAGCTTTCTTT.

This clonotype was seen a few times. This chain uses TRBV12-3 or TRBV12-4 with TRBJ2-1, with TRBD1 identical over 8 bases. CDR3 size: 14 residues. V was pared by 2 bases and J by 7 bases, with 4 bases of the junction left unmatched. This CDR3 reads CASSLQGAGNEQFF. CDR3 nucleotides: TGTGCCAGCAGTTTACAGGGGGCGGGAAATGAGCAGTTCTTC.

This clonotype was counted ten times or more. The rearrangement links TRBV6-2 or TRBV6-3 to TRBJ1-5, with D possibly TRBD1 on 5 matching bases. This CDR3 contains 16 residues. Germline assignment: CDR1 MNHEY and CDR2 SVGEGT. Deletions cut 5 bases from V and 0 bases from J, with 14 bases between. The CDR3 sequence: CASSLSWGVSNQPQHF. The CDR3 bases are TGTGCCAGCAGTCTTAGCTGGGGGGTTAGCAATCAGCCCCAGCATTTT.

Only a few counts were recorded for this clonotype. The chain joins TRBV6-5 to TRBJ1-1; TRBD1 agrees at 9 bases. Trimming removed 4 bases from V and 0 bases from J; junction bases left unmatched: 9. Per the germline V gene, CDR1 is MNHEY and CDR2 is SVGAGI. This CDR3 is built from 17 residues. CDR3 region: CASSLQGAMGMNTEAFF. The CDR3 coding sequence is TGTGCCAGCAGTTTACAGGGGGCGATGGGGATGAACACTGAAGCTTTCTTT.

This clonotype was observed a few times. The chain combines TRBV4-2 with TRBJ2-3; 7 nucleotides line up with TRBD2. This CDR3 is built from 14 residues. CDR1 is LGHNA and CDR2 is YNFKEQ in the germline V gene. V lost 3 bases, J lost 4 bases, and 4 bases stayed unmatched. The CDR3 nucleotides are TGTGCCAGCAGCCAGCTAGCGGATGCAGATACGCAGTATTTT. This sequence encodes CASSQLADADTQYF.

The CDR3 nucleotides read TGTGCCAGCAGCTTACCCACGGGACTACGAGTGGAGTACTTC. Translated: CASSLPTGLRVEYF. The chain couples TRBV11-2 to TRBJ2-7; the match to TRBD2 covers 7 bases. Germline V CDR1 and CDR2: SGHAT, FQNNGV. The length of the CDR3 is 14 residues. Unmatched junction bases numbered 12, after V lost 2 bases and J lost 11 bases.

The sample holds a few counts of this clonotype. V usage is TRBV20-1 and J usage is TRBJ1-6; D remains ambiguous. The CDR3 has 15 amino acids. Germline-derived CDR1 and CDR2 are DFQATT and SNEGSKA (reference sequence). Between the trimmed V and J ends, which lost 0 bases and 6 bases, there was a span of 12 bases. The CDR3 DNA follows: TGCAGTGCTAGAGATCCGGGAGGCGGTAATTCACCCCTCCACTTT. Translation gives CSARDPGGGNSPLHF.

V usage is TRBV12-5 and J usage is TRBJ2-1; 10 nucleotides agree with TRBD2. Germline V lookup: CDR1 LGHNT, CDR2 FRNRAP. The CDR3 contains 15 residues. Trimming removed 5 bases from V and 9 bases from J; junction bases left unmatched: 10. The CDR3 DNA sequence: TGTGCTAGTGGTACCACCCTAGCGGGAGCTGGTGAGCAGTTCTTC. Translating it yields CASGTTLAGAGEQFF.

The gene calls are TRBV15 and TRBJ1-2; TRBD1 might be the D (5 bases). Trimming pared 0 bases from V and 0 bases from J, leaving 20 bases between. CDR3 length: 19 residues. In germline, CDR1 is LNHNV, CDR2 YYDKDF (reference sequence). The CDR3, as DNA: TGTGCCACCAGCAGAGATCTTCGCGGGCGAGGGGTTTCTAACTATGGCTACACCTTC. Its translation is CATSRDLRGRGVSNYGYTF.

In this sample, this clonotype turned up a few times. The chain is built from TRBV19 and TRBJ1-2; TRBD1 might be the D (6 bases). Trimming cost V 3 bases and J 8 bases, with 16 bases left between them. The CDR3 runs 14 residues. The V gene's germline CDR1 is LNHDA and CDR2 SQIVND (reference sequence). CDR3 nucleotide sequence: TGTGCCAGTAGTATCATCCGGGACACGGTCGGCTACACCTTC. Amino acids: CASSIIRDTVGYTF.

The V gene is TRBV29-1, the J gene TRBJ2-1; D uncertain. The length of the CDR3 is 14 residues. Trimming pared 5 bases from V and 8 bases from J, leaving 19 bases between. Germline V lookup: CDR1 SQVTM, CDR2 ANQGSEA. CDR3 DNA sequence: TGCAGCGTTAGGAGAGACTCCTTTTACGATGAGCAGTTCTTC. It specifies CSVRRDSFYDEQFF.

For the CDR3, the DNA is TGCAGTGCTAGAAGGGACAGGGATTACAATGAGCAGTTCTTC. Translated: CSARRDRDYNEQFF. V usage is TRBV20-1 and J usage is TRBJ2-1; TRBD1 agrees at 9 bases. This CDR3 is built from 14 residues. CDR1 DFQATT and CDR2 SNEGSKA come from the germline V gene (reference sequence). Trimming removed 2 bases from V and 4 bases from J; junction bases left unmatched: 3.